Presented here are 5 T cell receptor beta chains from one specimen sequenced in a study of identical twins. In TCRdb, the 5' RACE reads were re-called with MiXCR into one record per CDR3 protein. The sample consists of under 300,000 distinct CDR3 sequences, about 8.3% of them appearing once. These data were likewise used in another study, on yellow fever vaccine responses in identical twins.

Source material: CD8+ T cells sorted from blood. The origin of the receptors is a woman under 30 in good health.

This clonotype was counted only a few times. The chain couples TRBV5-1 to TRBJ2-2; 8 bases fit TRBD1. CDR1 SGHRS and CDR2 YFSETQ come from the germline V gene. V shed 2 bases and J 3 bases; nucleotides not matched to a gene: 9. The CDR3 contains 17 residues. The CDR3 is CASSFRPDRVYTGELFF. CDR3 coding DNA: TGCGCCAGCAGCTTCCGTCCGGACAGGGTATACACCGGGGAGCTGTTTTTT.

This clonotype showed up many times. The chain is built from TRBV5-6 and TRBJ1-2, with 7 bases matching TRBD1. CDR1 and CDR2 (germline): SGHDT, YYEEEE. Trimming took 4 bases from V and 3 from J; bases not matched to a gene: 12. The CDR3 length is 16 residues. The CDR3 loop is CASSARDSFHHYGYTF. CDR3 sequence (DNA): TGTGCCAGCAGCGCCCGGGACAGCTTCCACCACTATGGCTACACCTTC.

J is TRBJ2-3 and V is TRBV4-3, with TRBD2 as a possible D gene (6 bases). CDR3 size: 15 residues. V lost 0 bases and J lost 6, with 13 bases in between. Germline CDR1 LGHNA, CDR2 YSLEER. Here the CDR3 reads CASSQDGSRGDTQYF. CDR3 bases: TGCGCCAGCAGCCAAGATGGTAGCCGGGGGGATACGCAGTATTTT.

The chain joins TRBV7-2 to TRBJ2-1, with D perhaps matching TRBD1 (5 bases). The CDR3 is 15 residues long. The ends were cut back, 2 bases at V and 8 bases at J, with 16 bases in the middle. Germline V CDR1 and CDR2: SGHTA, FQGNSA. The CDR3 DNA is TGTGCCAGCAGCTTACTGCCCAGGGCTTTCGATGAGCAGTTCTTC. This codes for CASSLLPRAFDEQFF.

This clonotype was picked up many times. The rearrangement uses TRBV12-3 or TRBV12-4 and TRBJ2-7, with TRBD2 matching over 10 bases. The ends lost 7 bases at V and 1 base at J; junction bases unmatched: 4. This CDR3 has 14 amino acids. CDR3 nucleotide sequence: TGTGCCAGCACATCGACTAGCGGGTCCTACGAGCAGTACTTC. Its translation: CASTSTSGSYEQYF.